These T cell receptor beta chains were read from a single sample in a study of cytomegalovirus exposure and HLA in healthy donors. The assay was immunoSEQ multiplex PCR, and TCRdb's table has in-frame clones only and misses some. The sample lists about 140,000 clones; 75% to 90% were seen once. The sequencing sample was made of PBMCs. These receptors all stem from a female donor in good health and CMV-seronegative. CDR3s include the opening cysteine and the closing phenylalanine or tryptophan. The order of the fields is J gene, D gene, clone size, V gene, CDR3 protein. A D gene is named only where the DNA matches it firmly. Part of the rows lack a size; the others show once, few, many or a class for expanded clones.

j_call: TRBJ2-3; d_call: .; clone_size: .; v_call: TRBV7-6; cdr3_aa: CASSQSGEKADTQYF
j_call: TRBJ2-5; d_call: .; clone_size: .; v_call: TRBV29-1; cdr3_aa: CSVDAATQETQYF
j_call: TRBJ1-3; d_call: .; clone_size: .; v_call: TRBV5-1; cdr3_aa: CASSLVGGTGNTIYF
j_call: TRBJ1-5; d_call: TRBD1; clone_size: .; v_call: TRBV5-1; cdr3_aa: CASSIGQGEGQPQHF
j_call: TRBJ1-1; d_call: .; clone_size: few; v_call: TRBV18; cdr3_aa: CASSPLARADTEAFF
j_call: TRBJ2-7; d_call: TRBD2; clone_size: .; v_call: TRBV30; cdr3_aa: CAWSLRSGTEQYF
j_call: TRBJ1-1; d_call: .; clone_size: .; v_call: TRBV7-2; cdr3_aa: CASSPRRGGTEAFF
j_call: TRBJ1-1; d_call: .; clone_size: .; v_call: TRBV6-5; cdr3_aa: CASSYPTGREAFF
j_call: TRBJ1-3; d_call: .; clone_size: .; v_call: TRBV25-1; cdr3_aa: CASSPPGGVGNTIYF
j_call: TRBJ1-2; d_call: .; clone_size: .; v_call: TRBV28; cdr3_aa: CASRSGTQYYGYTF
j_call: TRBJ1-3; d_call: .; clone_size: .; v_call: TRBV4-2; cdr3_aa: CASRDDRSGNTIYF
j_call: TRBJ2-1; d_call: TRBD2; clone_size: once; v_call: TRBV9; cdr3_aa: CASSVDGLAGEGEQFF
j_call: TRBJ2-1; d_call: TRBD1; clone_size: .; v_call: TRBV29-1; cdr3_aa: CSTSGTGYNEQFF
j_call: TRBJ2-7; d_call: .; clone_size: .; v_call: TRBV27; cdr3_aa: CASSFRVGEQYF
j_call: TRBJ2-1; d_call: .; clone_size: .; v_call: TRBV7-9; cdr3_aa: CASSLDIVGVSEQFF
j_call: TRBJ2-1; d_call: TRBD2; clone_size: .; v_call: TRBV14; cdr3_aa: CASSQEPGLVMINEQFF
j_call: TRBJ1-1; d_call: TRBD1; clone_size: .; v_call: TRBV18; cdr3_aa: CASSAGTENTEAFF
j_call: TRBJ2-5; d_call: .; clone_size: .; v_call: TRBV4-1; cdr3_aa: CASSQEWQAGETQYF
j_call: TRBJ2-1; d_call: TRBD2; clone_size: .; v_call: TRBV10-3; cdr3_aa: CAISGGLAGGPRNEQFF
j_call: TRBJ2-2; d_call: .; clone_size: .; v_call: TRBV15; cdr3_aa: CATSRDYGSTGELFF
j_call: TRBJ1-5; d_call: .; clone_size: .; v_call: TRBV2; cdr3_aa: CASSLQGNQPQHF
j_call: TRBJ2-3; d_call: .; clone_size: few; v_call: TRBV6-1; cdr3_aa: CASSKGQGADTQYF
j_call: TRBJ1-1; d_call: .; clone_size: .; v_call: TRBV5-1; cdr3_aa: CASSQPGTPTTEAFF
j_call: TRBJ2-7; d_call: .; clone_size: .; v_call: TRBV10-2; cdr3_aa: CASRGPGGYEQHF
j_call: TRBJ1-5; d_call: .; clone_size: .; v_call: TRBV2; cdr3_aa: CASSGGQFGQPQHF
j_call: TRBJ2-1; d_call: TRBD2; clone_size: .; v_call: TRBV5-6; cdr3_aa: CASSLGGTSGRRIEQFF
j_call: TRBJ2-6; d_call: .; clone_size: few; v_call: TRBV27; cdr3_aa: CASSREWGFFSGANVLTF
j_call: TRBJ2-7; d_call: TRBD2; clone_size: .; v_call: TRBV29-1; cdr3_aa: CSVETGGHYEQYF
j_call: TRBJ2-7; d_call: .; clone_size: .; v_call: TRBV13; cdr3_aa: CASSPGTETYEQYF
j_call: TRBJ2-7; d_call: .; clone_size: .; v_call: TRBV5-1; cdr3_aa: CASSLVPAATYEQYF
j_call: TRBJ2-5; d_call: TRBD2; clone_size: .; v_call: TRBV6-5; cdr3_aa: CASSYQRDREQYF
j_call: TRBJ1-2; d_call: .; clone_size: .; v_call: TRBV30; cdr3_aa: CAWSMMGGHAGTF
j_call: TRBJ1-1; d_call: .; clone_size: many; v_call: TRBV29-1; cdr3_aa: CSVQLALNTEAFF
j_call: TRBJ1-5; d_call: TRBD1; clone_size: .; v_call: TRBV5-6; cdr3_aa: CASSLGQGAGNQPQHF
j_call: TRBJ1-3; d_call: TRBD1; clone_size: .; v_call: TRBV2; cdr3_aa: CASSIGQASLSGNTIYF
j_call: TRBJ1-5; d_call: TRBD1; clone_size: .; v_call: TRBV6-1; cdr3_aa: CASIPDRGNRQPQHF
j_call: TRBJ2-1; d_call: .; clone_size: few; v_call: TRBV5-6; cdr3_aa: CASSLGLPSVGSYNEQFF
j_call: TRBJ2-7; d_call: TRBD1; clone_size: .; v_call: TRBV13; cdr3_aa: CASSLKRDRAYEQYF
j_call: TRBJ2-1; d_call: .; clone_size: once; v_call: TRBV9; cdr3_aa: CASSVLTGSYNEQFF
j_call: TRBJ2-7; d_call: .; clone_size: once; v_call: TRBV5-6; cdr3_aa: CASSLETYRQPYEQYF